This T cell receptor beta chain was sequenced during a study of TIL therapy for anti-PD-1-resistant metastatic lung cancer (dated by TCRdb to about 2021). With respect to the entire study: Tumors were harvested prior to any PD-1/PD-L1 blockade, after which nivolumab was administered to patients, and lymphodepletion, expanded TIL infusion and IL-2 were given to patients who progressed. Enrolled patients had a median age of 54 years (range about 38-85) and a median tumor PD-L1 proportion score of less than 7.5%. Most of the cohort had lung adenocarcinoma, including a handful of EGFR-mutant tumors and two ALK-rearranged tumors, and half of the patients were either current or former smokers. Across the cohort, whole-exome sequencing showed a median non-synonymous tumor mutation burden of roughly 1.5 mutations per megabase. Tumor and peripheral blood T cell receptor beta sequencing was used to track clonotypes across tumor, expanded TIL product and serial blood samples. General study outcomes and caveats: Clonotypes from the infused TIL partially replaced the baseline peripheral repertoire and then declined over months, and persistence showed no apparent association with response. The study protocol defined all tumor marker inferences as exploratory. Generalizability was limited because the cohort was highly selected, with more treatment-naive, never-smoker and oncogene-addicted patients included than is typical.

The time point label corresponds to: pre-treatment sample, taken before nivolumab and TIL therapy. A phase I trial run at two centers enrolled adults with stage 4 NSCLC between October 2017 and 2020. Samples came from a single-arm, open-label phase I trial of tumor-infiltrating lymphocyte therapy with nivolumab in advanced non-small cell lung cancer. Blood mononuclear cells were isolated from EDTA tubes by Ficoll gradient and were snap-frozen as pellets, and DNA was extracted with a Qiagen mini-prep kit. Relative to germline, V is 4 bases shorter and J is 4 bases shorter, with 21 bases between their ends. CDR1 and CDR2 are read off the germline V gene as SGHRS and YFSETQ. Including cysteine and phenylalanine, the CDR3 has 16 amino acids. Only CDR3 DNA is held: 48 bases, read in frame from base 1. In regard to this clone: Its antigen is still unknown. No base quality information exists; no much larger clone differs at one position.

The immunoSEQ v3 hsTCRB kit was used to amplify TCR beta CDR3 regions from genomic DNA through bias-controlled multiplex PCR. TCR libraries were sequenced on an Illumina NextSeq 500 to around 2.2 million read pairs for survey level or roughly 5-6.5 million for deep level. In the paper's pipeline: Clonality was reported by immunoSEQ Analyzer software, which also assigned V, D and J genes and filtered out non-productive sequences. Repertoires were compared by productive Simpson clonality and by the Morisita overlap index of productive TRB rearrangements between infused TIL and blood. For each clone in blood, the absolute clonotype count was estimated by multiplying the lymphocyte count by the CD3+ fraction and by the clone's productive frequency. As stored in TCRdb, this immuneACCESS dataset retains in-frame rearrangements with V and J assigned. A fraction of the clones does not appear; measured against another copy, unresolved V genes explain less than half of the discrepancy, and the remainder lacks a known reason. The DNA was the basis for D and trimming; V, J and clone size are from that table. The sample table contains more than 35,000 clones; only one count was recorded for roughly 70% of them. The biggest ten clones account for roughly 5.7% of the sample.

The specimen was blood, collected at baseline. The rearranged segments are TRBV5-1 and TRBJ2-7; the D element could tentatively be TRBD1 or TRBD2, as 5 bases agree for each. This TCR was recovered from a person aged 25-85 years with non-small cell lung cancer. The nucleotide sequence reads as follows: TGCGCCAGCAGCGGAACATCCGGGACGACACCGTACGAGCAGTACTTC. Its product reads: CASSGTSGTTPYEQYF.